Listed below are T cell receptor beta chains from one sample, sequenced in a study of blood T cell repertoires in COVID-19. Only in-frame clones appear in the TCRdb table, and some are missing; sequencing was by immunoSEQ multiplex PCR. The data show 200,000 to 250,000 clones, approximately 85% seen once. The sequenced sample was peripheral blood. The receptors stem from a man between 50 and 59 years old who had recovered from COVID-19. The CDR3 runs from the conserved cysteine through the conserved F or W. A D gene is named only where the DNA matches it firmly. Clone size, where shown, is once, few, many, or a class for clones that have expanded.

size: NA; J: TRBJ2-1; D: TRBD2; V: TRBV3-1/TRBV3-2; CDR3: CASSLSGGGSSNEQFF; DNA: TGTGCCAGCAGCCTAAGTGGAGGCGGGAGCTCCAATGAGCAGTTCTTC
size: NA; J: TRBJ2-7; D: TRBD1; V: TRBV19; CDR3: CASRVGQGSYEQYF; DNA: TGTGCCAGTAGGGTGGGACAGGGTTCCTACGAGCAGTACTTC
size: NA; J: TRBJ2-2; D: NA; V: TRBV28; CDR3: CASSFRGTGELFF; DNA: TGTGCCAGCAGTTTCAGAGGCACCGGGGAGCTGTTTTTT
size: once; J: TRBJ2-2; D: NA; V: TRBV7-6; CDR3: CASSPSRVAGELFF; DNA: TGTGCCAGCAGCCCGTCCCGGGTTGCCGGGGAGCTGTTTTTT
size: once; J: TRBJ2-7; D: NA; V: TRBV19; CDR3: CASSHGVDSYEQYF; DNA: TGTGCCAGTAGTCACGGGGTCGACTCCTACGAGCAGTACTTC
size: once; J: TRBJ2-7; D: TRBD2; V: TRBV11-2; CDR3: CASSLRLAGFYEQYF; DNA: TGTGCCAGCAGCCTGCGACTAGCGGGGTTCTACGAGCAGTACTTC
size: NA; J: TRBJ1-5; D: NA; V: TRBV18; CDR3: CASSPAGVNSNQPQHF; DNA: TGTGCCAGCTCACCAGCGGGGGTCAACAGCAATCAGCCCCAGCATTTT
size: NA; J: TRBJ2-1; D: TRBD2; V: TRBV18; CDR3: CASSPRTSGRAQFF; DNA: TGTGCCAGCTCACCCCGGACTAGCGGGAGGGCGCAGTTCTTC
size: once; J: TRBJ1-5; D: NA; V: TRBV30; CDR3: CAWSLPYSNQPQHF; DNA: TGTGCCTGGAGTCTACCATATAGCAATCAGCCCCAGCATTTT
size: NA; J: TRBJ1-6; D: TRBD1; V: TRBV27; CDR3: CASSPGSGTALPLHF; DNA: TGTGCCAGCAGTCCGGGATCCGGGACAGCCTTACCCCTCCACTTT
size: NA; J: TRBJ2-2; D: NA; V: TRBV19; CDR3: CASSSPGDTGELFF; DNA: TGTGCCAGTAGTAGCCCAGGGGACACCGGGGAGCTGTTTTTT
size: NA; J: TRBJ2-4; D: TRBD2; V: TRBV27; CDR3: CASSPPYGREFGAKNIQYF; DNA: TGTGCCAGCAGTCCCCCCTACGGGAGGGAATTTGGAGCCAAAAACATTCAGTACTTC
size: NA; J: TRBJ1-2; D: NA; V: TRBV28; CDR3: CASSLQDYYGYTF; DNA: TGTGCCAGCAGTTTACAGGATTACTATGGCTACACCTTC
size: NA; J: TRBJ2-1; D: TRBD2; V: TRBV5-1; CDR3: CASSLAYGGNEQFF; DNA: TGCGCCAGCAGCTTGGCTTACGGGGGGAATGAGCAGTTCTTC
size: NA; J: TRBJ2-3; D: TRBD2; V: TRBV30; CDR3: CAWRDPAGVRDTQYF; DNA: TGTGCCTGGAGGGATCCAGCGGGAGTACGCGATACGCAGTATTTT
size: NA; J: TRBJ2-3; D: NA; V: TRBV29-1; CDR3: CSVDIRVDTQYF; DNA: TGCAGCGTTGACATCAGGGTGGATACGCAGTATTTT
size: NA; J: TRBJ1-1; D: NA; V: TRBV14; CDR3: CASSPQVLTNTEAFF; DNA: TGTGCCAGCAGCCCTCAGGTGCTGACGAACACTGAAGCTTTCTTT
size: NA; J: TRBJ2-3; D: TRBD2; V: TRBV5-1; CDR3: CASSLPAGGGTDTQYF; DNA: TGCGCCAGCAGCTTGCCAGCGGGAGGTGGGACAGATACGCAGTATTTT
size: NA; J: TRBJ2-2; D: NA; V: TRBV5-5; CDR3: CASSEREELFF; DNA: TGTGCCAGCAGCGAAAGAGAAGAGCTGTTTTTT
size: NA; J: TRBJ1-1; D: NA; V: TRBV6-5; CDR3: CASSYGRHRVQAFF; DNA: TGTGCCAGCAGTTATGGCCGACACAGGGTACAAGCTTTCTTT
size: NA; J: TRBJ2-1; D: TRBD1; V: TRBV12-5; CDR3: CASGLGQGRGFF; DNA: TGTGCTAGTGGTTTGGGACAGGGACGGGGGTTCTTC
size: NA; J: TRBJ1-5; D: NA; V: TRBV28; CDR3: CASSPRQAYFSNQPQHF; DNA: TGTGCCAGCAGTCCTCGACAGGCCTACTTTAGCAATCAGCCCCAGCATTTT
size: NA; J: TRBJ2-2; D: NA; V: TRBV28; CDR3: CASRGPNTGELFF; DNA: TGTGCCAGCAGGGGCCCCAACACCGGGGAGCTGTTTTTT
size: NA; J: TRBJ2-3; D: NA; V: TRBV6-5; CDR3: CASSYSETASTDTQYF; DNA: TGTGCCAGCAGTTACTCGGAGACAGCTAGCACAGATACGCAGTATTTT
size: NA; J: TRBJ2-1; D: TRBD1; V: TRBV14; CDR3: CASSQDQGTGNHEQFF; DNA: TGTGCCAGCAGCCAAGATCAGGGGACAGGGAATCATGAGCAGTTCTTC
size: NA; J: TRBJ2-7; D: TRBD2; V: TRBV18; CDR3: CASSPQPSGSVYEQYF; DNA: TGTGCCAGCTCACCACAACCTAGCGGGAGTGTCTACGAGCAGTACTTC
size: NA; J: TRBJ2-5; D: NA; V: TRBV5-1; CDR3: CASSLTGISRETQYF; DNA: TGCGCCAGCAGCTTGACAGGGATCAGCCGAGAGACCCAGTACTTC
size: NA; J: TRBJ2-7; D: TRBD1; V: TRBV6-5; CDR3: CASGGQVYEQYF; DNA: TGTGCCAGCGGGGGACAGGTCTACGAGCAGTACTTC
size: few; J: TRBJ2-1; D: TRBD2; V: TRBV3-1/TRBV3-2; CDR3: CASSQGRGSKNEQFF; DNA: TGTGCCAGCAGCCAAGGGCGCGGGAGTAAAAATGAGCAGTTCTTC
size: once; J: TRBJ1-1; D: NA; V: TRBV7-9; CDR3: CASSPASGNQNTEAFF; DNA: TGTGCCAGCAGCCCGGCCTCGGGGAACCAAAACACTGAAGCTTTCTTT
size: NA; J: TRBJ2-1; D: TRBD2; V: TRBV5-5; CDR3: CASSPRGSGNNNEQFF; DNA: TGTGCCAGCAGCCCCCGGGGAAGCGGGAATAACAATGAGCAGTTCTTC
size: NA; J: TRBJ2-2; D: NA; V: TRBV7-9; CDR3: CASSLVSSTGELFF; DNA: TGTGCCAGCAGCTTAGTGTCCAGTACCGGGGAGCTGTTTTTT
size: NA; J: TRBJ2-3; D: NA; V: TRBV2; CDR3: CASAEGLRTDTQYF; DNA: TGTGCCAGCGCGGAGGGACTCCGCACAGATACGCAGTATTTT
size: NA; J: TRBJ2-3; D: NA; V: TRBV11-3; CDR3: CASSLGASITDTQYF; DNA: TGTGCCAGCAGCTTAGGTGCTAGTATCACAGATACGCAGTATTTT
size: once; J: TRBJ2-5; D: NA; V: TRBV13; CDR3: CASSLTILTGGQETQYF; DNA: TGTGCCAGCAGTCTGACCATCTTGACAGGCGGCCAAGAGACCCAGTACTTC
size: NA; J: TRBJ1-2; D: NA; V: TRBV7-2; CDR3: CASKFGGGSGYTF; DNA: TGTGCCAGCAAATTCGGGGGAGGTAGTGGCTACACCTTC
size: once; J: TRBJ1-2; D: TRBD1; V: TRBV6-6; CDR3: CASSWQGVGYGYTF; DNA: TGTGCCAGCAGTTGGCAGGGGGTAGGGTATGGCTACACCTTC
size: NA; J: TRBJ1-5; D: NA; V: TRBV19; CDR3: CASIRGGGNQPQHF; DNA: TGTGCCAGTATCCGGGGTGGTGGAAATCAGCCCCAGCATTTT
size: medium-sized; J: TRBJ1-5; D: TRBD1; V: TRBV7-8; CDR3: CASRLDRGSNQPQHF; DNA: TGTGCCAGCCGCCTGGACAGGGGGAGCAATCAGCCCCAGCATTTT
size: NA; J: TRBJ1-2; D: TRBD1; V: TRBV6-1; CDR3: CASSKGQGYGYTF; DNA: TGTGCCAGCAGTAAAGGACAGGGGTATGGCTACACCTTC
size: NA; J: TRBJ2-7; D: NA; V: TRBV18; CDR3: CASSPTNGAGYEQYF; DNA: TGTGCCAGCTCACCCACGAATGGGGCTGGATACGAGCAGTACTTC
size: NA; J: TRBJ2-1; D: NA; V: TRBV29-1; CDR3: CSARNNEQFF; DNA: TGCAGCGCTCGTAACAATGAGCAGTTCTTC
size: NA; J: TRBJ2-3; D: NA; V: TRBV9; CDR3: CASSPLGLAPDTQYF; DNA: TGTGCCAGCAGCCCACTGGGTCTAGCCCCAGATACGCAGTATTTT
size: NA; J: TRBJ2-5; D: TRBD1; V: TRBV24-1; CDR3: CATSDTDRGKTQYF; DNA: TGTGCCACCAGTGACACGGACAGGGGAAAGACCCAGTACTTC
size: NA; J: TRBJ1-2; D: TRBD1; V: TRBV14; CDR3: CASSQDSRGRIYGYTF; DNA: TGTGCCAGCAGCCAAGACTCCAGGGGGCGCATCTATGGCTACACCTTC
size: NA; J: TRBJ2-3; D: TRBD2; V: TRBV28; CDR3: CASSFFGAGLTDTQYF; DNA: TGTGCCAGCAGTTTTTTCGGAGCGGGGCTCACAGATACGCAGTATTTT
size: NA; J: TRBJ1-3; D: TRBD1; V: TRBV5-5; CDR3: CASSLFASGQGGNTIYF; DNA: TGTGCCAGCAGCTTGTTTGCCTCCGGACAGGGTGGAAACACCATATATTTT
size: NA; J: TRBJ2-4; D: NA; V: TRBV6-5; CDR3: CASSYSRDRAKNIQYF; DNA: TGTGCCAGCAGTTACTCGAGAGACAGGGCCAAAAACATTCAGTACTTC
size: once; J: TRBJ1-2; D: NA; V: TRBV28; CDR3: CASSTAGGGLYGYTF; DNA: TGTGCCAGCAGCACCGCCGGGGGGGGGCTCTATGGCTACACCTTC
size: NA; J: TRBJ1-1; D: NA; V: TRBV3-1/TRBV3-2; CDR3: CASSQGSPNTEAFF; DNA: TGTGCCAGCAGCCAGGGGAGCCCGAACACTGAAGCTTTCTTT
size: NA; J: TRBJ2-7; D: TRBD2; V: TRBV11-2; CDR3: CATTSGSYEQYF; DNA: TGTGCCACAACTAGCGGCTCCTACGAGCAGTACTTC